A single sample is the source of the 23 T cell receptor beta chains below, sequenced in a study of cytomegalovirus exposure and HLA in healthy donors. The primer mix had 60 Vbeta and 13 Jbeta primers. TCRdb keeps only in-frame clones here, not all; method: immunoSEQ multiplex PCR. The sample gives approximately 180,000 clones, under 80% of which show up once; roughly 13% is in the top ten. The specimen sequenced was PBMCs. These receptors were taken from a woman between 50 and 59 years old in good health and CMV-seropositive.

This chain joins TRBV5-6 and TRBJ1-3; D ambiguous. Germline CDR1 is SGHDT and CDR2 is YYEEEE. V was pared by 0 bases and J by 0 bases, with 7 bases between. This CDR3 has 15 residues. The CDR3 is CASSLVTGSGNTIYF. The CDR3, as DNA: TGTGCCAGCAGCTTGGTGACGGGCTCTGGAAACACCATATATTTT.

This clone was picked up one time. The rearrangement links TRBV2 to TRBJ2-7, with TRBD2 identical over 8 bases. Per germline, CDR1 SNHLY and CDR2 FYNNEI. This CDR3 has 15 residues. Trimming removed 5 bases from V and 4 bases from J; junction bases left unmatched: 10. Written as DNA, the CDR3 is TGTGCCAGCAGTTCTAGCGGGCGAGGACTATACGAGCAGTACTTC. Translated: CASSSSGRGLYEQYF.

This clone was observed a few times. This CDR3 is also generated by other DNA sequences in the sample. The chain has TRBV12-5 and TRBJ2-5; 10 nucleotides match TRBD1. The V and J ends lost 7 bases and 4 bases, in that order; junction bases with no gene match: 9. The CDR3 has 15 amino acids. The germline V gene encodes CDR1 LGHNT and CDR2 FRNRAP. The CDR3 sequence: CASAVPGQGIETQYF. In DNA form, the CDR3 reads TGTGCTAGTGCCGTACCGGGACAGGGGATAGAGACCCAGTACTTC.

J is TRBJ2-5 and V is TRBV5-4; TRBD1 matches at 7 bases. Trimming cost V 3 bases and J 5 bases; bases outside gene matches: 10. This CDR3 has 15 amino acids. Germline V gene lookup returns CDR1 SGHNT and CDR2 YYREEE (reference sequence). The DNA for the CDR3 is TGTGCCAGCAGCTCTGGGGAAAGGGGGCTGGAGACCCAGTACTTC. It encodes CASSSGERGLETQYF. The full variable domain, with the rest looked up from reference TRBV5-4 and TRBJ2-5, is ETGVTQSPTHLIKTRGQQVTLRCSSQSGHNTVSWYQQALGQGPQFIFQYYREEENGRGNFPPRFSGLQFPNYSSELNVNALELDDSALYLCASSSGERGLETQYFGPGTRLLVL.

The chain joins TRBV9 to TRBJ2-5; D remains ambiguous. The V gene's germline CDR1 is SGDLS and CDR2 YYNGEE. The V end was cut by 3 bases, the J end by 5 bases, with 8 bases between. This CDR3 contains 12 residues. CDR3 amino acids: CASSAVGETQYF. CDR3 nucleotides: TGTGCCAGCAGCGCCGTCGGGGAGACCCAGTACTTC.

The chain employs TRBV9 and TRBJ1-5; possibly TRBD1 for D (6 bases). CDR3 length: 13 amino acids. The V end was cut by 1 base, the J end by 7 bases, with 9 bases between. CDR1 is SGDLS and CDR2 is YYNGEE in the germline V gene. The CDR3 DNA reads TGTGCCAGCAGCGTAAGAGGGGGACAGCCCCAGCATTTT. This codes for CASSVRGGQPQHF. Together with reference TRBV9 and TRBJ1-5, the CDR3 gives the full variable domain: DSGVTQTPKHLITATGQRVTLRCSPRSGDLSVYWYQQSLDQGLQFLIQYYNGEERAKGNILERFSAQQFPDLHSELNLSSLELGDSALYFCASSVRGGQPQHFGDGTRLSIL.

The J gene is TRBJ1-6, the V gene TRBV2, with a possible D match to TRBD1 (5 bases). The CDR3 runs 15 residues. V was clipped by 5 bases and J by 5 bases, with 13 bases between them. Germline V lookup: CDR1 SNHLY, CDR2 FYNNEI. CDR3 in DNA: TGTGCCAGCAGTCAAACAGGTCCCAATAATTCACCCCTCCACTTT. Its protein product is CASSQTGPNNSPLHF.

This chain's CDR3 is CASSEVGSGGGEFF. CDR3 bases: TGTGCCAGCAGTGAAGTGGGGTCCGGGGGAGGGGAGTTCTTC. The chain links TRBV6-1 to TRBJ2-1; TRBD2 matches at 7 bases. This CDR3 is built from 14 residues. The ends lost 1 base at V and 14 bases at J; junction bases unmatched: 11. Germline V lookup: CDR1 MNHNS, CDR2 SASEGT.

The rearrangement joins TRBV5-8 to TRBJ1-1; D may be TRBD1 (5 bases). The V end was cut by 8 bases, the J end by 5 bases, with 16 bases between. The germline V gene encodes CDR1 SGHTS and CDR2 YDEGEE. The CDR3 extends over 13 amino acids. CDR3 residues: CASPFFGGTEAFF. CDR3 coding DNA: TGTGCCAGTCCCTTTTTCGGGGGAACTGAAGCTTTCTTT.

Judged by abundance, this clone is medium-sized. This chain joins TRBV25-1 and TRBJ2-7, with 10 bases aligning to TRBD1. This CDR3 region has 15 residues. CDR1 and CDR2 from the germline V gene are MGHDK and SYGVNS. V lost 7 bases and J lost 5; bases outside the gene matches: 11. The chain's CDR3 is CASTASTGTGDEQYF. The CDR3 DNA reads TGTGCCAGCACTGCCTCGACAGGGACAGGGGACGAGCAGTACTTC.

The chain links TRBV13 to TRBJ2-7; D not resolved. V was pared by 5 bases and J by 1 base, with 18 bases between. The germline V gene has CDR1 PRHDT and CDR2 FYEKMQ (reference sequence). This CDR3 has 16 amino acids. The CDR3 region has the DNA TGTGCCAGCAGCCAACAATCTTCTGAAAATTCCTACGAGCAGTACTTC. This encodes CASSQQSSENSYEQYF.

The rearrangement joins TRBV14 to TRBJ1-1; D not resolved. CDR3 length: 11 residues. The ends were cut back, 11 bases at V and 4 bases at J, with 11 bases in the middle. Germline assignment: CDR1 SGHDN and CDR2 FVKESK. This CDR3 is CASGFGTEAFF. CDR3 bases: TGTGCCTCGGGTTTTGGCACTGAAGCTTTCTTT.

This chain joins TRBV15 and TRBJ2-2; TRBD2 aligns across 7 bases. This CDR3 has 19 residues. The germline CDR1 and CDR2 sequences are LNHNV and YYDKDF (reference sequence). J lost 4 bases, V lost 0 bases, and 14 bases had no gene match. CDR3 coding DNA: TGTGCCACCAGCAGAGAGGGGCCGGGACTACCCCGGGGCACCGGGGAGCTGTTTTTT. Translated, it gives CATSREGPGLPRGTGELFF.

CDR3 sequence: CASSLAGTGGHGYGYTF. CDR3 DNA: TGTGCCAGCAGCTTGGCCGGGACAGGGGGCCACGGCTATGGCTACACCTTC. The rearrangement uses TRBV5-6 and TRBJ1-2; 12 bases map to TRBD1. V trimming: 0 bases; J trimming: 4 bases; junction bases outside the gene matches: 7. There are 17 residues in the CDR3. The germline V gene has CDR1 SGHDT and CDR2 YYEEEE.

With regard to this clone: Other DNA sequences in the sample encode the same CDR3. This sequence joins TRBV10-3 and TRBJ2-6; perhaps TRBD1 as D (6 bases). CDR1 and CDR2 from the germline V gene are ENHRY and SYGVKD. The CDR3 sequence is 16 residues long. V shed 2 bases and J shed 2 bases, with 10 bases lying between them. In DNA, the CDR3 is TGTGCCATCAGTGAGCCCAAGGGGGCTGGGGCCAACGTCCTGACTTTC. It translates to CAISEPKGAGANVLTF.

The J gene is TRBJ1-2, the V gene TRBV7-2; D remains unclear. Germline CDR1 SGHTA, CDR2 FQGNSA. The V and J ends lost 5 bases and 4 bases respectively, with 11 bases between them. The CDR3 consists of 13 residues. The DNA of the CDR3 is TGTGCCAGCAGCCCGGGTCCTTCCTATGGCTACACCTTC. Encoded protein: CASSPGPSYGYTF.

This sequence joins TRBV5-6 and TRBJ2-2; D possibly corresponds to TRBD2 (5 bases). The CDR3 contains 13 residues. Trimming left V 5 bases short and J 3 bases short, with 8 bases between. Germline CDR1 and CDR2: SGHDT and YYEEEE. The CDR3 reads CASRSRDTGELFF. The CDR3 DNA reads as TGTGCCAGCAGGTCGCGGGACACCGGGGAGCTGTTTTTT.

The chain carries TRBV9 and TRBJ2-5; 7 bases line up with TRBD1. The ends lost 3 bases at V and 5 bases at J; junction bases unmatched: 1. CDR3 length equals 12 residues. Germline lookup yields CDR1 SGDLS and CDR2 YYNGEE. In DNA form, the CDR3 reads TGTGCCAGCAGCGGACAGGGCGAGACCCAGTACTTC. Protein: CASSGQGETQYF.

This clone was seen only once. Here the CDR3 reads CALRRGQGEEGNQPQHF. The CDR3, as DNA: TGTGCCCTTCGACGGGGACAGGGGGAGGAGGGCAATCAGCCCCAGCATTTT. The chain combines TRBV5-3 with TRBJ1-5, with 11 bases lining up with TRBD1. TRBV5-3 is marked as an open reading frame, function uncertain. The CDR3 has 17 residues. J gave up 2 bases and V 10 bases, and 14 bases lay outside the gene matches.

This chain connects TRBV9 to TRBJ1-1; 9 bases map to TRBD1. The J segment lost 0 bases and the V segment lost 3 bases, leaving 12 bases of the junction unmatched. Germline V lookup: CDR1 SGDLS, CDR2 YYNGEE. CDR3 length equals 18 residues. The CDR3 coding sequence is TGTGCCAGCAGCGCCTCCGGGACAGGGCCACATATGAACACTGAAGCTTTCTTT. This sequence encodes CASSASGTGPHMNTEAFF.

The CDR3 loop reads CASSLVVAGGAGTQYF. Here the CDR3 DNA reads TGTGCCAGCAGCTTAGTAGTAGCGGGGGGGGCTGGGACCCAGTACTTC. The V gene is TRBV11-2, the J gene TRBJ2-5; 11 bases are shared with TRBD2. CDR3 length equals 16 residues. The germline gives CDR1 SGHAT, CDR2 FQNNGV. The J segment lost 7 bases and the V segment lost 1 base, leaving 8 bases of the junction unmatched.

This chain connects TRBV7-3 to TRBJ1-2, with 12 bases lining up with TRBD1. Trimming took 5 bases from V and 4 from J; bases not matched to a gene: 5. The germline CDR1 and CDR2 sequences are SGHTA and FQGTGA. The CDR3 length is 15 residues. The CDR3 sequence: CASSPGTGGTYGYTF. DNA of the CDR3: TGTGCCAGCAGCCCCGGGACAGGGGGCACCTATGGCTACACCTTC.

The chain carries TRBV6-5 and TRBJ2-1; TRBD2 aligns across 11 bases. Trimming cost V 5 bases and J 5 bases; bases outside gene matches: 5. The CDR3 consists of 15 residues. Germline V gene data show CDR1 as MNHEY and CDR2 as SVGAGI. CDR3 bases: TGTGCCAGCAGTCTAGCGGGGGGAAAGGACAATGAGCAGTTCTTC. This translates into CASSLAGGKDNEQFF.